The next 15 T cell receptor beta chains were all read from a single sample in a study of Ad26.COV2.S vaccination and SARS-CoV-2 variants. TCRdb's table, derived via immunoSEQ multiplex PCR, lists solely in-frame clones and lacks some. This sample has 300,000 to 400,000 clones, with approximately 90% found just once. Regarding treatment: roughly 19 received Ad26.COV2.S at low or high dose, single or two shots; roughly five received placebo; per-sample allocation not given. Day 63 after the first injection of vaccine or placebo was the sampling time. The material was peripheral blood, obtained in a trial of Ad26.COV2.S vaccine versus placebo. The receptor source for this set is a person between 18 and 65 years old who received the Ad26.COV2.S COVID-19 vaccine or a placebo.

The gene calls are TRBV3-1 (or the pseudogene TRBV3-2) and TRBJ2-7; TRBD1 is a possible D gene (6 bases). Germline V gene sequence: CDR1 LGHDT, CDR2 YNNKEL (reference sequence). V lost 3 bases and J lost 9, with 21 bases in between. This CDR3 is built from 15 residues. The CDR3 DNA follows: TGTGCCAGCAGCCACCTAAGCGGCCAGGGGCGGCGGCAGTACTTC. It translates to CASSHLSGQGRRQYF.

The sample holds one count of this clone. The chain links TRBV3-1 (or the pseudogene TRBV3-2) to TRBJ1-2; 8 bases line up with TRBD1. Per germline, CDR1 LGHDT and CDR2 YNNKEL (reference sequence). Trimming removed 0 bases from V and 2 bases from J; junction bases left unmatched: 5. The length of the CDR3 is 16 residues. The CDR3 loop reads CASSQEVRQGNYGYTF. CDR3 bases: TGTGCCAGCAGCCAAGAAGTGCGACAGGGGAACTATGGCTACACCTTC.

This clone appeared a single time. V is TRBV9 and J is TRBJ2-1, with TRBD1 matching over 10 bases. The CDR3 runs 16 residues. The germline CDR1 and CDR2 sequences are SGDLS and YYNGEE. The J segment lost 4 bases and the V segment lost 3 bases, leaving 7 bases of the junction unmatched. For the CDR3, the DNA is TGTGCCAGCAGCGCCACGACAGGGGGCGCATACAATGAGCAGTTCTTC. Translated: CASSATTGGAYNEQFF.

The CDR3 region is CASSTQGRTAGANVLTF. The DNA of the CDR3 is TGTGCCAGTAGTACCCAGGGTAGGACGGCTGGGGCCAACGTCCTGACTTTC. The gene calls are TRBV19 and TRBJ2-6; possibly TRBD1 for D (5 bases). Germline assignment: CDR1 LNHDA and CDR2 SQIVND (reference sequence). Between the trimmed V and J ends, which lost 4 bases and 2 bases, there was a span of 15 bases. The CDR3 runs to 17 residues.

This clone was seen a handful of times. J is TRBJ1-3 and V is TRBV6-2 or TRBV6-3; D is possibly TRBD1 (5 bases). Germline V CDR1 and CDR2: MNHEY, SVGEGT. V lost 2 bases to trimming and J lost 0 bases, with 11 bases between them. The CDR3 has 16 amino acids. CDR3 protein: CASSYAGQISGNTIYF. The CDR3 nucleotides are TGTGCCAGCAGTTACGCCGGACAAATCTCTGGAAACACCATATATTTT.

Here the CDR3 DNA reads TGTGCCAGCAGCAAAGTACACCGGACGGCCCCGATAGGCTACACCTTC. It specifies CASSKVHRTAPIGYTF. This chain links TRBV21-1 with TRBJ1-2. TRBV21-1 is termed a pseudogene. CDR3 length: 16 residues.

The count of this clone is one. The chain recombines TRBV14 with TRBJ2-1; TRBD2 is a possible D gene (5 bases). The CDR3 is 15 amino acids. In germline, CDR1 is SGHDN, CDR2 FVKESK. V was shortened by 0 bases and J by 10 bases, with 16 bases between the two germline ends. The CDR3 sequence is CASSQEQNKRGEQFF. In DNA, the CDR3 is TGTGCCAGCAGCCAAGAACAGAACAAGAGAGGGGAGCAGTTCTTC.

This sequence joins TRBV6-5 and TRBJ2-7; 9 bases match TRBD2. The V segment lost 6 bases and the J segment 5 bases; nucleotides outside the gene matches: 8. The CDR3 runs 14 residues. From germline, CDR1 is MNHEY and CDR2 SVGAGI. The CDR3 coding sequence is TGTGCCAGCAGCGGCGGGAGGGGGCGCGACGAGCAGTACTTC. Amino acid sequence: CASSGGRGRDEQYF.

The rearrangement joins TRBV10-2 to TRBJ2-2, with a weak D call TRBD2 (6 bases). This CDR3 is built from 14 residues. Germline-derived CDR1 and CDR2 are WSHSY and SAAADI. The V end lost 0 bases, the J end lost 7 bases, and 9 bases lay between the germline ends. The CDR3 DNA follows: TGCGCCAGCAGTGAGTCCGGGGGAGGCGGGGAGCTGTTTTTT. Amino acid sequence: CASSESGGGGELFF.

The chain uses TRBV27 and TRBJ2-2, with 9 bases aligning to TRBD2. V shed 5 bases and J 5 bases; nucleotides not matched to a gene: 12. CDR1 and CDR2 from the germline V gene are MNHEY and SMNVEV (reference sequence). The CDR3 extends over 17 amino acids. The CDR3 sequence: CASSPRRGLAGTGELFF. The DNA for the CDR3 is TGTGCCAGCAGTCCCCGACGGGGGCTAGCGGGAACCGGGGAGCTGTTTTTT.

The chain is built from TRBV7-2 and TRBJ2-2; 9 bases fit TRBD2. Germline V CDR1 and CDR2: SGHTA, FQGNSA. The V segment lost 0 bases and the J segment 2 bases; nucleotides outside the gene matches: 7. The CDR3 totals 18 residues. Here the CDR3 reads CASSLAGIAGVNTGELFF. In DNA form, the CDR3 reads TGTGCCAGCAGCTTAGCGGGGATAGCGGGGGTAAACACCGGGGAGCTGTTTTTT. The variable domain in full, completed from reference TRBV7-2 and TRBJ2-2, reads GAGVSQSPSNKVTEKGKDVELRCDPISGHTALYWYRQSLGQGLEFLIYFQGNSAPDKSGLPSDRFSAERTGGSVSTLTIQRTQQEDSAVYLCASSLAGIAGVNTGELFFGEGSRLTVL.

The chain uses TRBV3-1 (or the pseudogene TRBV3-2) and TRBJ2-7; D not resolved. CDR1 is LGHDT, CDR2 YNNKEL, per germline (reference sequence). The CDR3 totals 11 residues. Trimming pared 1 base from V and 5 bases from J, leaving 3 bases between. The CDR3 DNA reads TGTGCCAGCAGCCAAGTCGACGAGCAGTACTTC. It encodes CASSQVDEQYF.

The CDR3 region is CASSLSTPQETQYF. The CDR3 DNA is TGTGCCAGCAGCTTGTCGACACCCCAAGAGACCCAGTACTTC. The rearrangement links TRBV5-5 to TRBJ2-5; unclear D gene. CDR1 SGHKS and CDR2 YYEKEE come from the germline V gene (reference sequence). The germline V and J ends were trimmed by 1 base and 1 base, with 8 bases remaining between them. The CDR3 runs to 14 residues.

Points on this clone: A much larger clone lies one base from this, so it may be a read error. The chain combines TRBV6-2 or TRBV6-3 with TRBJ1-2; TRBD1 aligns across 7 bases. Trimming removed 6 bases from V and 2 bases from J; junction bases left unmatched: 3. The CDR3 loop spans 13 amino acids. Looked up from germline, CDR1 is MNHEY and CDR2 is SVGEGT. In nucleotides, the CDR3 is TGTGCCAGCAGCCTGACAGGGAACTATGGCTACACCTTC. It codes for CASSLTGNYGYTF.

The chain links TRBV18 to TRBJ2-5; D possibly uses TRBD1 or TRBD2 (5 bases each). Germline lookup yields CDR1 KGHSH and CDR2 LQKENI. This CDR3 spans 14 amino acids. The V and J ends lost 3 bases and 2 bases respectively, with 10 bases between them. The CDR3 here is CASSPGTEQETQYF. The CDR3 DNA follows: TGTGCCAGCTCACCCGGGACGGAACAAGAGACCCAGTACTTC.